Described below is a single T cell receptor beta chain sequence and its context. Its antigen is as yet unknown. The data originate from a study of CD8+CD57+ T cells in acquired aplastic anemia. For the study at large: Recorded DNA amounts for sorted CD4+ and CD8+ cells had an average of approximately 3.2 ug. Among healthy donors, CD4+ cells averaged about 11 million reads.

Study findings and constraints: Researchers report that fewer than 35 CD8+ CDR3 sequences appeared in both patients and controls.

The CDR3 totals 17 residues. Looked up from germline, CDR1 is SGHTA and CDR2 is FQGNSA. V dropped 2 bases and J dropped 1 base, with 18 bases sitting between them. CDR3 and TCR beta VDJ profiling relied on a genomic DNA template. MiXCR was run by TCRdb on the reads, yielding one entry per CDR3 protein. The top ten clones hold approximately 30% of a sample with around 190,000 distinct CDR3 sequences, roughly 55% of them seen once. The sample was sorted CD4+, CD8+, or CD8+CD57+ T cells (not recorded which) from PBMCs. This rearrangement joins TRBV7-2 to TRBJ2-7; D uncertain. The sequence was collected from a human donor in good health. The CDR3, as DNA: TGTGCCAGCAGCTTATCATCCCTCGGCGGTCGGTCCTACGAGCAGTACTTC. Protein sequence: CASSLSSLGGRSYEQYF.